The clone carrying this T cell receptor (beta chain) showed up just a few times. Enrollment shut out patients with autoimmune disease history or systemic immunosuppression. Only in-frame clones appear in the TCRdb table, and some are missing; sequencing was by immunoSEQ multiplex PCR. The data show around 66,000 clones, around nine tenths seen once. The record originates from a study of OX40 agonist ivuxolimab in advanced cancers. The input for sequencing was CD4+ or CD8+ T cells sorted from blood, taken in a trial of the OX40 agonist ivuxolimab. This receptor was identified in an adult with an advanced solid tumor such as melanoma, head and neck, liver or kidney cancer.

CDR3 amino acids: CASSLEIGRYGYTF. The CDR3 DNA sequence: TGCGCCAGCAGCTTGGAGATAGGGCGGTATGGCTACACCTTC. V and J are TRBV5-1 and TRBJ1-2; no firm D call. The V end lost 0 bases, the J end lost 5 bases, and 11 bases lay between the germline ends. CDR3 size: 14 residues. The V gene's germline CDR1 is SGHRS and CDR2 YFSETQ.